The present entry profiles one T cell receptor beta chain with its context. These data belong to a study of blood T cell repertoires in COVID-19. Across the study: COVID-19 samples collected from the United States, Italy and Spain covered acute and convalescent phases. In each case, the material was cDNA or gDNA derived from T cells, B-cell-depleted T cells, or PBMCs.

In the original workflow: Reference gene primer amplification in the assay estimated nucleated cell counts. The repertoire was sequenced with immunoSEQ multiplex PCR; TCRdb's copy has only in-frame clones and lacks some. The DNA gave D and trimming, while V, J and clone size come from that table. The repertoire holds 140,000 or so clones, with 65% to 80% as singletons. V lost 0 bases, J lost 6 bases, and 5 bases stayed unmatched. Germline V gives CDR1 SGHRS, CDR2 YFSETQ. The CDR3 is made up of 16 amino acids. The sequenced sample consisted of peripheral blood. The origin of this receptor is a man aged 55 to 69 with acute or convalescent COVID-19. This chain links TRBV5-1 with TRBJ2-1; TRBD2 matches 11 bases. The CDR3 is CASSLALAGALNEQFF. The CDR3 DNA sequence: TGCGCCAGCAGCTTGGCACTAGCGGGAGCTCTCAATGAGCAGTTCTTC.